This record looks at one T cell receptor (beta chain) sequence and its context. The data were taken from a study of T cell responses to AZD1222 COVID-19 vaccine. Overall study context: It was second doses at about 4 or about 12 weeks that were pooled.

This CDR3 comprises 14 residues. The germline CDR1 and CDR2 sequences are KGHDR and SFDVKD. V shed 5 bases and J shed 6 bases, with 14 bases lying between them. Data came from immunoSEQ multiplex PCR; TCRdb stores just in-frame clones and leaves some out. The table has approximately 160,000 clones, 93% seen once; the top ten hold around 0.96%. Sample: peripheral blood, taken on day 0 of AZD1222 vaccination. The chain links TRBV24-1 to TRBJ2-3, with D perhaps given as TRBD1 or TRBD2 (5 bases each). The TCR comes from an adult in good health. The CDR3: CATSGVGDPDTQYF. CDR3 nucleotide sequence: TGTGCCACCAGTGGGGTCGGGGACCCGGATACGCAGTATTTT.